One sample yielded the 4 T cell receptor beta chains listed below, sequenced in a study of siplizumab effects on memory and regulatory T cells. The table came from immunoSEQ multiplex PCR; TCRdb's copy has only in-frame clones and leaves some out. This table has under 95,000 clones, 94% appearing once. Sequenced: non-Treg CD4+ T cells sorted from blood. The receptors here all came from a human donor in good health.

The rearrangement links TRBV5-8 to TRBJ2-3; 8 nucleotides line up with TRBD1. Germline CDR1 and CDR2: SGHTS and YDEGEE. After removal of 4 bases from V and 4 bases from J, the junction contained 11 bases not matched to a gene. CDR3 length: 16 residues. The CDR3 protein is CASSPGLETGADTQYF. In DNA form, the CDR3 reads TGTGCCAGCAGCCCCGGCCTCGAGACAGGGGCAGATACGCAGTATTTT.

The chain couples TRBV5-1 to TRBJ2-7, with 7 bases lining up with TRBD1. J was trimmed by 3 bases and V by 2 bases; bases with no gene match: 14. The CDR3 runs 17 residues. The V gene's germline CDR1 is SGHRS and CDR2 YFSETQ. In nucleotides, the CDR3 is TGCGCCAGCAGCTTCGACCCACCAACAGGGGTAGTCTACGAGCAGTACTTC. It translates to CASSFDPPTGVVYEQYF.

This chain links TRBV6-6 with TRBJ2-5, with D perhaps matching TRBD2 (6 bases). CDR3 length: 13 amino acids. Trimming removed 6 bases from V and 4 bases from J, with 12 bases in between. The germline V gene has CDR1 MNHNY and CDR2 SVGAGI (reference sequence). CDR3 in amino acids: CASSLTSRETQYF. The CDR3 bases are TGTGCCAGCAGCTTAACTAGCAGAGAGACCCAGTACTTC.

J is TRBJ1-1 and V is TRBV5-1, with D maybe TRBD1 (5 bases). Between the trimmed V and J ends, which lost 8 bases and 0 bases, there was a span of 14 bases. Germline assignment: CDR1 SGHRS and CDR2 YFSETQ. The CDR3 is made up of 14 amino acids. CDR3 DNA sequence: TGCGCCAGTTACCAGGGATCTTTGAACACTGAAGCTTTCTTT. Translating gives CASYQGSLNTEAFF.